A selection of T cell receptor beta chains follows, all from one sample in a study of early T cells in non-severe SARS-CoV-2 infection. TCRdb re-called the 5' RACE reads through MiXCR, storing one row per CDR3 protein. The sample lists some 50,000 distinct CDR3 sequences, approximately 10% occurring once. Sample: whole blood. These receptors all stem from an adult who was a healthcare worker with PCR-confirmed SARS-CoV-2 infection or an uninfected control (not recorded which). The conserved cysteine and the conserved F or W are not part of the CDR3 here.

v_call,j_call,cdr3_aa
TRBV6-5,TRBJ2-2,ASSHGDSRNTGELF
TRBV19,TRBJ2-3,ASSALTSGGRFRDTQY
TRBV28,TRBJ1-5,ASSLSETQPQH
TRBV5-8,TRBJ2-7,ASSPRGYEQY
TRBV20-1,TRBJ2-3,SAPPAQSTDTQY
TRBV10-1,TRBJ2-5,ASSETLQETQY
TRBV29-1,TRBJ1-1,SVVGQIEAF
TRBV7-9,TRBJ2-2,ASSLQAGDTGELF
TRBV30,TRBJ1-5,AWREGGAPGPQH
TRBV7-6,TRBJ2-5,ASSSNREETQY
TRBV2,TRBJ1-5,ASSVRQGVRNQPQH
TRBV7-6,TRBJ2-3,ASSTGLAVTDTQY
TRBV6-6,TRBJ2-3,ASSYGAKDTQY
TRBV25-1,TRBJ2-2,ASSGTGQTNTGELF
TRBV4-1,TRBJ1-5,ASSQSSQNNQPQH
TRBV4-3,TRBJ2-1,ASSQGSSVDEQF
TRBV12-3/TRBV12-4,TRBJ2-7,ASSLLSGGDLTYEQY
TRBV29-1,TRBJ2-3,SVLGKPTDTQY
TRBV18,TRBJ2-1,ASSKRQSIYEQF
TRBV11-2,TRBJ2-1,ASSPPFAGASYNEQF
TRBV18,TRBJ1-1,ASSQDLFDRNTEAF
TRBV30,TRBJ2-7,AWSFPPRQTMTYEQY
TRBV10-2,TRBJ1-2,ASSESSGIYGYT
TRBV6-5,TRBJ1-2,ASSTGGPYGYT
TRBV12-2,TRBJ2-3,ASRFGLDTQY
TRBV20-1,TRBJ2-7,SAREVAGGPEQY
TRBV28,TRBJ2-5,ASSFRDQETQY
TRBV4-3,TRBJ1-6,ASRGLDNSPLH
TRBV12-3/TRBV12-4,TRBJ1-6,ASSLLADSPLH
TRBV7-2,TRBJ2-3,ASSPRQGPKAQY
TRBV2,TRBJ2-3,ASRQNAASATDTQY
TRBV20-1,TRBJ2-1,SAGGWMTSYNEQF
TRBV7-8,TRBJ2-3,ASSRDSGDTQY
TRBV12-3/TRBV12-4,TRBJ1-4,ASTSGTRNEKLF
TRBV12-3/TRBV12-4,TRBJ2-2,ASSLSLAGGAGELF
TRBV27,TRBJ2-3,ASSPDTSSTDTQY
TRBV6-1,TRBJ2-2,ASSRLAANTGELF
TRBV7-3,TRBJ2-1,ASSPSGGGLF
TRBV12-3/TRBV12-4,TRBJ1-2,ASSSPPSRGYT
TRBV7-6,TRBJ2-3,ASSLGLAGKGADTQY
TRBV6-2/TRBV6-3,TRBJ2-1,ASGSGRGNEQF
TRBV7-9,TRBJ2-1,ASNTGYEQF
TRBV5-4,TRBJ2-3,ASSLAELAGANTDTQY
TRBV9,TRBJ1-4,ASSVASTRPEKLF
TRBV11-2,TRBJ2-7,ASSLSTNRNEQY
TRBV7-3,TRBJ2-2,ASSRLPLSAVNTGELF
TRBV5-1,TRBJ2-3,ASSLSQGAIDTQY
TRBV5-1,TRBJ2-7,ASSFRAGSYEQY
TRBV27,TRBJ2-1,ASSLFTKYSEQF
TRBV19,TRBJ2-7,ASSMARDPGWTVIEQY
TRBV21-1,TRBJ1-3,ASKRTGGSGNTIY
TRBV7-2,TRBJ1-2,ASSPDRGDYGYT
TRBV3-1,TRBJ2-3,ASSQGPDGKDTQY